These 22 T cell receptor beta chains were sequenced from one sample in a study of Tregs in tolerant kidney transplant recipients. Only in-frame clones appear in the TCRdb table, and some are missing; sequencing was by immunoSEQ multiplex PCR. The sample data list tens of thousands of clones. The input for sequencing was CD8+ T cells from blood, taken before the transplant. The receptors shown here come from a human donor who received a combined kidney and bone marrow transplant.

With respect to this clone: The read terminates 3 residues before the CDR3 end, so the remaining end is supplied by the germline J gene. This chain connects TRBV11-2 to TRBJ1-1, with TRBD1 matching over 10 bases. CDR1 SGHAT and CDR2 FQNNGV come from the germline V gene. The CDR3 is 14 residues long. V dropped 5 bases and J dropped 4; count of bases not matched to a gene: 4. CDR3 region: CASSARDRGTEAFF. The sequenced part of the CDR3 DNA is TGTGCCAGCAGCGCGCGGGACAGGGGCACTGAA.

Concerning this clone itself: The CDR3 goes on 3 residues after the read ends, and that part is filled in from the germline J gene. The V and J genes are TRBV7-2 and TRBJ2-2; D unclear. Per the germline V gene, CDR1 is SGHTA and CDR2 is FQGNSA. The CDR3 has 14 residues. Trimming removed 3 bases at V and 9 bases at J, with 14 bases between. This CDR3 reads CASSLSTAYRELFF. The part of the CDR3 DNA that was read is TGTGCCAGCAGCTTGAGTACCGCCTACCGGGAG.

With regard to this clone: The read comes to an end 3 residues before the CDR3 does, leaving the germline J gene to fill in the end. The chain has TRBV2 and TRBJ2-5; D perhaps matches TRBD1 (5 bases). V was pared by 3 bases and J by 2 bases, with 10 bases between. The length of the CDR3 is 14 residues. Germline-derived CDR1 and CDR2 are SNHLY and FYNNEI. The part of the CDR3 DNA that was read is TGTGCCAGCAGTGAGCAGGGCCGACAAGAGACC. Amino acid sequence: CASSEQGRQET. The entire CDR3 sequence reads CASSEQGRQETQYF.

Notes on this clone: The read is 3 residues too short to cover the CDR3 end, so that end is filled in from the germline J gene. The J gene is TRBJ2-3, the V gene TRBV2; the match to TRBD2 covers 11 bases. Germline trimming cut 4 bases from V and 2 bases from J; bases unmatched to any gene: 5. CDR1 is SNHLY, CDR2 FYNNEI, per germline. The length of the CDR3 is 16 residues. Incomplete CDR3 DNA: TGTGCCAGCAGTGGGCCTAGCGGGGGGTTCACAGATACG. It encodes CASSGPSGGFTDT. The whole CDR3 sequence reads CASSGPSGGFTDTQYF.

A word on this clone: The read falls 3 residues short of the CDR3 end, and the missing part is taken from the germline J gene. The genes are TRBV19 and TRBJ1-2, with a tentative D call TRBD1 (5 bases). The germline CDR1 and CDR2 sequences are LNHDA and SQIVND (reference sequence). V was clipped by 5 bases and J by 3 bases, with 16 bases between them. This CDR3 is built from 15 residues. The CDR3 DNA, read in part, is TGTGCCAGTAGTCCTCCAGACAGCACATACTATGGC. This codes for CASSPPDSTYYG. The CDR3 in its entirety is CASSPPDSTYYGYTF.

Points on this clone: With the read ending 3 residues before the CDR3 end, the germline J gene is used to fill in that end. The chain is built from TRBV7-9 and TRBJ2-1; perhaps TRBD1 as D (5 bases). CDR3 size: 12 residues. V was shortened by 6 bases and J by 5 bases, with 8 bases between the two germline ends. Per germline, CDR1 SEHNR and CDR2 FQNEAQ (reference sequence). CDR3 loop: CASSQGDNEQFF. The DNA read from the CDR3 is TGTGCCAGCAGTCAGGGCGACAATGAG.

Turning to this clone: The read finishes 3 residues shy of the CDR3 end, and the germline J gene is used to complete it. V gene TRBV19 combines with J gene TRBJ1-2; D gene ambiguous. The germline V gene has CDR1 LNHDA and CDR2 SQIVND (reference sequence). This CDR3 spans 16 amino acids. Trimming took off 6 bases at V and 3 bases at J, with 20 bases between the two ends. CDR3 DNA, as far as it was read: TGTGCCAGTAGCACGCAGGTTTTGCGGGATGACTATGGC. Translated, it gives CASSTQVLRDDYG. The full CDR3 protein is CASSTQVLRDDYGYTF.

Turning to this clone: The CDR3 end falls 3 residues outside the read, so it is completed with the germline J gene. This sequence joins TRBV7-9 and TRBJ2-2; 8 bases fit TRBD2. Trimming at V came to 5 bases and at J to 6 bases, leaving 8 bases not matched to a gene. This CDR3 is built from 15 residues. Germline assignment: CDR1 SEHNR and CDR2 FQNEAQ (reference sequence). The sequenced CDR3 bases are TGTGCCAGCAGCAGTAGCGGGGCCACCCCCGGGGAG. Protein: CASSSSGATPGE. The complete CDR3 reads CASSSSGATPGELFF. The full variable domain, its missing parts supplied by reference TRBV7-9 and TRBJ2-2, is DTGVSQNPRHKITKRGQNVTFRCDPISEHNRLYWYRQTLGQGPEFLTYFQNEAQLEKSRLLSDRFSAERPKGSFSTLEIQRTEQGDSAMYLCASSSSGATPGELFFGEGSRLTVL.

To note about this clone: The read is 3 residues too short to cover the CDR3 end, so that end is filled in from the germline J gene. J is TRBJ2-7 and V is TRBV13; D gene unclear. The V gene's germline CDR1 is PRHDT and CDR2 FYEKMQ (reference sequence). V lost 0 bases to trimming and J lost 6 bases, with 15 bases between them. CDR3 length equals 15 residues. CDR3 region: CASSLGRQAPGEQYF. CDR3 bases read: TGTGCCAGCAGCTTAGGCCGGCAGGCCCCAGGCGAG.

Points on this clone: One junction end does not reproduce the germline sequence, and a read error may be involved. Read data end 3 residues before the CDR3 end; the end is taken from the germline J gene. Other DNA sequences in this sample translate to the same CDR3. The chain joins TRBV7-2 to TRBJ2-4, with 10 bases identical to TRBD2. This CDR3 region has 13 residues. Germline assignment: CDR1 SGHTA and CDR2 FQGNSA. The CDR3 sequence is CASSLPSGSDQYF. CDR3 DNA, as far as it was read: TGTGCTAGCAGCTTACCTAGCGGGAGTGAT.

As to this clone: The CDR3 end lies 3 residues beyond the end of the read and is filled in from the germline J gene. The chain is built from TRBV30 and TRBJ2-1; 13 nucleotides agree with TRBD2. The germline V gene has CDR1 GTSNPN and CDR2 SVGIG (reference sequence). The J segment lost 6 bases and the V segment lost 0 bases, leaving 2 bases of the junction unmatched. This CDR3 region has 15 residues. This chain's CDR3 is CAWSVGTSGANEQFF. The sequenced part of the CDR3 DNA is TGTGCCTGGAGTGTAGGGACTAGCGGGGCCAATGAG.

The chain's CDR3 is CASSFVTSQGKLFF. The DNA read from the CDR3 is TGTGCCAGCAGCTTTGTGACCTCGCAGGGAAAA. The rearrangement links TRBV5-6 to TRBJ1-4; tentative D call: TRBD1 (5 bases). The read finishes 3 residues shy of the CDR3 end, and the germline J gene is used to complete it. The CDR3 consists of 14 residues. Trimming removed 2 bases at V and 10 bases at J, with 15 bases between. Germline V lookup: CDR1 SGHDT, CDR2 YYEEEE.

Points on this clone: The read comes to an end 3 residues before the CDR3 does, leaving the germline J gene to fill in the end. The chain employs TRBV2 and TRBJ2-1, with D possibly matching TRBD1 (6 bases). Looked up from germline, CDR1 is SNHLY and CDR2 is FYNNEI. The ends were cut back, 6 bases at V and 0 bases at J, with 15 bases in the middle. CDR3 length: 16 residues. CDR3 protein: CASRLGAGLSYNEQFF. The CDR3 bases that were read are TGTGCCAGCAGGCTGGGGGCAGGACTCTCCTACAATGAG.

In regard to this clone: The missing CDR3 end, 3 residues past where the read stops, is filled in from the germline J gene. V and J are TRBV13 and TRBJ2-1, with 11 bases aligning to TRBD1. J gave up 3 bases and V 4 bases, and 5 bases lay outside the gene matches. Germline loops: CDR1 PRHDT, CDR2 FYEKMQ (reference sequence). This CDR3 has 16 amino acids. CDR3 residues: CASSSSGTGGYNEQFF. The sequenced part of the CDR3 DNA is TGTGCCAGCAGCTCGTCCGGGACAGGGGGCTACAATGAG.

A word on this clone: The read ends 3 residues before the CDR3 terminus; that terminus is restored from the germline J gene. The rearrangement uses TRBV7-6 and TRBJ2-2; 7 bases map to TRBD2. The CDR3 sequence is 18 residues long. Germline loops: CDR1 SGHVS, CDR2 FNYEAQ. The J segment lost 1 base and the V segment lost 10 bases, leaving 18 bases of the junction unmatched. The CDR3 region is CATYPGGGDHWNTGELFF. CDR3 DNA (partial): TGTGCCACCTACCCGGGTGGGGGGGACCATTGGAACACCGGGGAG.

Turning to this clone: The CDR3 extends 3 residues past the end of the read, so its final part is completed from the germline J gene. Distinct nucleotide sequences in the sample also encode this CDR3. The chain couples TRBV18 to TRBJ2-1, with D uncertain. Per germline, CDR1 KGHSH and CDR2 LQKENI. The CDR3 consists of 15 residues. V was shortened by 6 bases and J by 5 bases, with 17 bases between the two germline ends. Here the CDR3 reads CASSPPFLANNEQFF. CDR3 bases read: TGTGCCAGCTCCCCTCCCTTTTTGGCCAACAATGAG.

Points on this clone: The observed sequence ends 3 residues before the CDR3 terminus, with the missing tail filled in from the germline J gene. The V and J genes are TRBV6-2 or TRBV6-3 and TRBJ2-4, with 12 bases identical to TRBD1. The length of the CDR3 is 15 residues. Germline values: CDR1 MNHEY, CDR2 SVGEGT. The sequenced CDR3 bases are TGTGCCAGCAGTTTGTCCGGGACAGGGGGCCCGATT. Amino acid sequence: CASSLSGTGGPI. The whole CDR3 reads CASSLSGTGGPIQYF.

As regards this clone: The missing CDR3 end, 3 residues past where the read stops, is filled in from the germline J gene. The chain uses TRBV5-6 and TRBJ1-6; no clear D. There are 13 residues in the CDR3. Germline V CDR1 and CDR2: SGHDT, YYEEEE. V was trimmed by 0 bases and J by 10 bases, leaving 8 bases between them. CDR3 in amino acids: CASSLGVASPLHF. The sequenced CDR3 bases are TGTGCCAGCAGCTTGGGGGTAGCCTCACCC.

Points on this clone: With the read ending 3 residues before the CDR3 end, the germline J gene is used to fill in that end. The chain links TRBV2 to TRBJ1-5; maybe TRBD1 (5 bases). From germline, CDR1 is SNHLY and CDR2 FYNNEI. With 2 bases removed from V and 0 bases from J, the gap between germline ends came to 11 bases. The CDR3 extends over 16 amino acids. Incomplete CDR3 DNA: TGTGCCAGCAGTGAAATCTCAGGGCTTAGCAATCAGCCC. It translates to CASSEISGLSNQP. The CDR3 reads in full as CASSEISGLSNQPQHF. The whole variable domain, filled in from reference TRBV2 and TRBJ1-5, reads EPEVTQTPSHQVTQMGQEVILRCVPISNHLYFYWYRQILGQKVEFLVSFYNNEISEKSEIFDDQFSVERPDGSNFTLKIRSTKLEDSAMYFCASSEISGLSNQPQHFGDGTRLSIL.

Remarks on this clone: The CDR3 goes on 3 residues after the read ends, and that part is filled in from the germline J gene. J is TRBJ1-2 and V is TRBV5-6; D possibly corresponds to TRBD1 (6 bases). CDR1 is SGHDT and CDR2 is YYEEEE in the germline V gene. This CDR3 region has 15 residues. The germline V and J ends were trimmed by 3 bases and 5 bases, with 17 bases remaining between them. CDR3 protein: CASSSLQQGRYGYTF. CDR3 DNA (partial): TGTGCCAGCAGCTCCCTCCAGCAGGGGAGATATGGC.

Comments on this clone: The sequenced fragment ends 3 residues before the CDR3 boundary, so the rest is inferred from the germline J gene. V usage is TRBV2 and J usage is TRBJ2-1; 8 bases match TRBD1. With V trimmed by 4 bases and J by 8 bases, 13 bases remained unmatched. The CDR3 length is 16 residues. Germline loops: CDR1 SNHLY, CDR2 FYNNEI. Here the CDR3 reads CASSALTGTGVDEQFF. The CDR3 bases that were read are TGTGCCAGCAGTGCATTGACAGGGACAGGTGTCGATGAG.

CDR3 protein: CAWGTPRAPYGYTF. The sequenced CDR3 bases are TGTGCCTGGGGGACACCCCGCGCCCCCTATGGC. The chain couples TRBV30 to TRBJ1-2, with D possibly TRBD1 on 6 matching bases. The sequenced fragment ends 3 residues before the CDR3 boundary, so the rest is inferred from the germline J gene. V was trimmed by 5 bases and J by 4 bases, leaving 17 bases between them. The CDR3 sequence is 14 residues long. Per the germline V gene, CDR1 is GTSNPN and CDR2 is SVGIG (reference sequence).